The source of this T cell receptor beta chain is a study of cytomegalovirus exposure and HLA in healthy donors. The study, taken as a whole, reports: Later on, an analysis tied some 17,000 TCR beta sequences to HLA alleles at 0.05 false discovery rate.

The sample holds a few counts of this clone. What it binds is not known. Donors consisted of healthy bone marrow donors. Use of 60 Vbeta and 13 Jbeta primers characterized the PCR. Using immunoSEQ multiplex PCR, the repertoire was profiled, and TCRdb retains in-frame clones only, with some absent. The sample yields fewer than 200,000 clones, approximately 12% seen once. CDR3 length: 16 amino acids. After removal of 4 bases from V and 2 bases from J, the junction contained 6 bases not matched to a gene. Per the germline V gene, CDR1 is SGHRS and CDR2 is YFSETQ. The specimen sequenced was PBMCs. The genes are TRBV5-1 and TRBJ2-3, with 11 bases aligning to TRBD2. The sequence derives from a man aged 45-60 years in good health and CMV-seropositive. The CDR3: CASSTGTSGYTDTQYF. The DNA of the CDR3 is TGCGCCAGCAGCACTGGGACTAGCGGATACACAGATACGCAGTATTTT.